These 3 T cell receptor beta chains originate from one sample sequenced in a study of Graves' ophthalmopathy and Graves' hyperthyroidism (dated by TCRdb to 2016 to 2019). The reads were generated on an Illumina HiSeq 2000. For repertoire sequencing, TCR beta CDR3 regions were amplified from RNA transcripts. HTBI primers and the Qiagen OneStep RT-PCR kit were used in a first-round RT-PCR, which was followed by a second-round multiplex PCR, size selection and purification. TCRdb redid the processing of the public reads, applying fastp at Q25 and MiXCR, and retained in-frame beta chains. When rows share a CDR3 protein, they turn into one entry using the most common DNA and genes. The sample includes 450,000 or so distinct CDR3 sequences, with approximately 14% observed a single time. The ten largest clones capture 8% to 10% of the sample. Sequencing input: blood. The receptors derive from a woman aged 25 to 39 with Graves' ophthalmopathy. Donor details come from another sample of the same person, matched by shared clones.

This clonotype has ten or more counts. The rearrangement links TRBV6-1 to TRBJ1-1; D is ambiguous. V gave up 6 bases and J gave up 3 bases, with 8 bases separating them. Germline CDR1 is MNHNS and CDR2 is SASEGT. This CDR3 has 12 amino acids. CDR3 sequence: CASSRRDTEAFF. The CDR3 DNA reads TGTGCCAGCAGCCGCCGGGACACTGAAGCTTTCTTT.

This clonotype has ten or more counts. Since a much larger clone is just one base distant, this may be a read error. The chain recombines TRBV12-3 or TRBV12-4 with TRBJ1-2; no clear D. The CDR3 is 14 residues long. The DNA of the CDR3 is TGTGCCAGCAGTTTCCGGGCGGCTAACCATGGCTACACCTTC. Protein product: CASSFRAANHGYTF.

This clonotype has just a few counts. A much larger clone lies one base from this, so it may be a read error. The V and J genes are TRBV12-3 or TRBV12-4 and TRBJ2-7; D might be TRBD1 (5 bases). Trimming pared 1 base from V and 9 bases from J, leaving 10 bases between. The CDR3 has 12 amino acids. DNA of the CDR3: TGTGCCAGCAGTTTAGAACGGCAGGGGCAGTACTTC. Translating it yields CASSLERQGQYF.